This T cell receptor beta chain comes out of a study of low-dose radiotherapy and immunotherapy resistance in tumors. Study-level information: Intravenous administration to patients comprised nivolumab at 240 mg every two weeks and ipilimumab at 1 mg/kg every six weeks.

TRAV- and TRBV-specific primers were used for first-strand cDNA, which covered alpha and beta chains. A roughly 20-cycle PCR with a constant-region primer and V-primer adapter amplified TCRs. Following isolation, mRNA was amplified via in vitro transcription. TCRdb redid the calling of the reads with MiXCR, one entry per CDR3 protein. Of around 83,000 distinct CDR3 sequences listed, about 19% are singletons. Time point defined: before trial treatment. Nivolumab, ipilimumab, aspirin, low-dose cyclophosphamide and low-dose radiotherapy were all administered to the donors. Germline V lookup: CDR1 SGHRS, CDR2 YFSETQ. This CDR3 region has 14 residues. V was cut by 0 bases and J by 2 bases, with 7 bases left in between. This clonotype was seen repeatedly, ten times or more.

The TCR sequence derives from a male donor with prostate cancer. V is TRBV5-1 and J is TRBJ2-3; D perhaps matches TRBD1 (5 bases). The material was PBMCs, obtained before treatment. CDR3 region: CASSLEGDTDTQYF. The CDR3, as DNA: TGCGCCAGCAGCTTGGAAGGGGACACAGATACGCAGTATTTT. Based on the CDR3 plus reference TRBV5-1 and TRBJ2-3, the full variable domain is KAGVTQTPRYLIKTRGQQVTLSCSPISGHRSVSWYQQTPGQGLQFLFEYFSETQRNKGNFPGRFSGRQFSNSRSEMNVSTLELGDSALYLCASSLEGDTDTQYFGPGTRLTVL.